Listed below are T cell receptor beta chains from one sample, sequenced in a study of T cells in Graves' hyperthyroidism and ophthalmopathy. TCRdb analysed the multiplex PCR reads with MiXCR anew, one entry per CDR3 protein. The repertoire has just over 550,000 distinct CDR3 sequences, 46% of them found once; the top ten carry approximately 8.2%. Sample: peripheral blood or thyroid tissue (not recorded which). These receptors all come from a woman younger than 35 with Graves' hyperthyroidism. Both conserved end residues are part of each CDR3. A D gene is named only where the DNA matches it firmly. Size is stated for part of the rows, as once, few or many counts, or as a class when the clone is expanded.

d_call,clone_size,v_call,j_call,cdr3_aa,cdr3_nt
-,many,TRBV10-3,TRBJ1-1,CAISEPGRNMNTEAFF,TGTGCCATCAGTGAGCCCGGACGGAACATGAACACTGAAGCTTTCTTT
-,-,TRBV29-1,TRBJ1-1,CSVEGDNTEAFF,TGCAGCGTTGAAGGGGATAACACTGAAGCTTTCTTT
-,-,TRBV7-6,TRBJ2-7,CASSLIGTRLPYEQYF,TGTGCCAGCAGCTTAATAGGGACAAGGCTACCTTACGAGCAGTACTTC
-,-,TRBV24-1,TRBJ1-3,CATSDARASGNTIYF,TGTGCCACCAGTGATGCTAGGGCCTCTGGAAACACCATATATTTT
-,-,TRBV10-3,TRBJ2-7,CAISDIYEQYF,TGTGCCATCAGTGACATCTACGAGCAGTACTTC
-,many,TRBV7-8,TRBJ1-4,CASSSADGSNEKLFF,TGTGCCAGCAGCTCGGCGGACGGATCTAATGAAAAACTGTTTTTT
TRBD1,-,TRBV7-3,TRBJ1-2,CASSREWDRGDTGYTF,TGCGCCAGCAGCCGAGAATGGGACAGGGGCGATACTGGCTACACCTTC
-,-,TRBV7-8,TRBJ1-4,CASSLEGTVPGEKLFF,TGTGCCAGCAGCTTAGAGGGGACGGTGCCGGGTGAAAAACTGTTTTTT
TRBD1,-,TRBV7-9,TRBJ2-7,CASSQTGDSMYEQYF,TGCGCCAGCAGCCAAACCGGGGACAGCATGTACGAGCAGTACTTC
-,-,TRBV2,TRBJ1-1,CASSAAVGRLNTEAFF,TGTGCCAGCAGCGCTGCTGTCGGACGGTTGAACACTGAAGCTTTCTTT
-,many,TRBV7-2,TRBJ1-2,CASSFDRRNYGYTF,TGTGCCAGCAGCTTCGACAGGAGGAACTATGGCTACACCTTC
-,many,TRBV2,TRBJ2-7,CAWGSADYEQYF,TGTGCCTGGGGGTCAGCGGACTACGAGCAGTACTTC
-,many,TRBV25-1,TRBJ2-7,CASSENGPYEQYF,TGTGCCAGCAGTGAAAACGGTCCCTACGAGCAGTACTTC
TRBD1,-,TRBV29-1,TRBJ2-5,CSVPGTGRGETQYF,TGCAGCGTGCCCGGGACAGGGAGAGGAGAGACCCAGTACTTC
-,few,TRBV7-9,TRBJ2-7,CASSFSGSRGEQYF,TGTGCCAGCAGCTTTTCCGGGAGCAGAGGCGAGCAGTACTTC
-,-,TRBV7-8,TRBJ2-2,CASTATGGSPSGELFF,TGTGCCAGCACCGCGACAGGAGGGAGTCCCAGCGGGGAGCTGTTTTTT
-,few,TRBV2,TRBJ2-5,CASKSLFQETQYF,TGTGCCAGCAAGAGCCTCTTCCAAGAGACCCAGTACTTC
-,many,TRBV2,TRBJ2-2,CASSGRANTGELFF,TGTGCCAGCAGTGGTCGAGCGAACACCGGGGAGCTGTTTTTT
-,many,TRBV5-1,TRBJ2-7,CASSSRPRDNEQYF,TGCGCCAGCAGCTCCCGGCCCAGGGACAACGAGCAGTACTTC
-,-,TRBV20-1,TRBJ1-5,CSARRGGGLNQPQHF,TGCAGTGCTAGAAGGGGGGGCGGCCTCAATCAGCCCCAGCATTTT
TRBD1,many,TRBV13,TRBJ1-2,CASWDSIHYGYTF,TGTGCCAGTTGGGACAGCATACACTATGGCTACACCTTC
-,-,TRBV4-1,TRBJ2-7,CASSQAGVVEQYF,TGCGCCAGCAGCCAAGCGGGAGTCGTCGAGCAGTACTTC
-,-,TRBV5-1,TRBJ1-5,CASSLTSIQPQHF,TGTGCCAGCAGCTTGACGAGCATTCAGCCCCAGCATTTT
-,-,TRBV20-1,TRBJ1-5,CSARDPRRIGQPQHF,TGCAGTGCTAGAGATCCCAGACGAATTGGGCAGCCCCAGCATTTT
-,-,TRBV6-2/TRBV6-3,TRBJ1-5,CASSYLSSQPQHF,TGTGCCAGCAGTTACTTATCCTCTCAGCCCCAGCATTTT
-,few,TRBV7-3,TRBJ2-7,CASSLDYRAEVYEQYF,TGTGCCAGCAGCTTAGACTACAGAGCGGAGGTCTACGAGCAGTACTTC
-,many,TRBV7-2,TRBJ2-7,CASSPQTDLVAYEQYF,TGTGCCAGCAGCCCTCAAACCGACCTGGTTGCCTACGAGCAGTACTTC
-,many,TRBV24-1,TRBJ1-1,CATSDGTNTEAFF,TGTGCCACCAGTGACGGGACGAACACTGAAGCTTTCTTT
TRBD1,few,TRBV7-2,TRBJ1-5,CASSLATTGGYQPQHF,TGTGCCAGCAGCTTAGCGACGACAGGGGGCTATCAGCCCCAGCATTTT
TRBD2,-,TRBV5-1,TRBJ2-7,CASRLAGGSSYEQYF,TGCGCCAGTCGACTAGCGGGAGGGAGCTCCTACGAGCAGTACTTC
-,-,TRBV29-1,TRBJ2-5,CSVRESQYF,TGCAGCGTTCGGGAGTCCCAGTACTTC
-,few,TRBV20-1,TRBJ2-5,CSARDPQETQYF,TGCAGTGCTAGAGATCCGCAAGAGACCCAGTACTTC
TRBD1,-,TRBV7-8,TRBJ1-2,CASSLVTGGYYGYTF,TGTGCCAGCAGCTTAGTCACAGGGGGCTACTATGGCTACACCTTC
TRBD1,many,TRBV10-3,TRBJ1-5,CAIKEQGNQPQHF,TGTGCCATCAAGGAACAGGGGAATCAGCCCCAGCATTTT
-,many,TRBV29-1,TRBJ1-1,CSVADLNTEAFF,TGCAGCGTGGCGGACCTGAACACTGAAGCTTTCTTT
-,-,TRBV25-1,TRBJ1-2,CASSGYKGSNYGYTF,TGTGCCAGCAGTGGCTATAAGGGGTCTAACTATGGCTACACCTTC
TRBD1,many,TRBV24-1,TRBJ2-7,CATSGTGVFDDEQYF,TGTGCCACCAGTGGTACAGGGGTCTTTGATGACGAGCAGTACTTC
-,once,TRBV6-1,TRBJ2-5,CASAGRGGETQYF,TGTGCCAGCGCGGGAAGGGGAGGCGAGACCCAGTACTTC
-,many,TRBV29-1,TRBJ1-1,CSVETGGYTEAFF,TGCAGCGTTGAGACCGGGGGGTACACTGAAGCTTTCTTT
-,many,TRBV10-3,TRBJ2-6,CAISEGQRFSGANVLTF,TGTGCCATCAGTGAGGGACAGAGGTTTTCTGGGGCCAACGTCCTGACTTTC
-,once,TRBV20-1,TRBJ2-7,CSAAAGNDYEQYF,TGCAGTGCCGCAGCGGGTAACGACTACGAGCAGTACTTC
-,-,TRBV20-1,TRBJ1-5,CSARDTAPFNQPQHF,TGCAGTGCTAGAGATACCGCACCGTTCAATCAGCCCCAGCATTTT
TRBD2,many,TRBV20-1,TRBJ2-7,CSASAGLAYEQYF,TGCAGTGCTAGTGCCGGACTAGCCTACGAGCAGTACTTC
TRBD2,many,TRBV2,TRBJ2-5,CASSRTSQETQYF,TGTGCCAGCAGTCGGACTAGTCAAGAGACCCAGTACTTC
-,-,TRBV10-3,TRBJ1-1,CASGRGMNTEAFF,TGTGCCAGCGGGCGGGGCATGAACACTGAAGCTTTCTTT
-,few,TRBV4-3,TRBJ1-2,CASSLGGVDSNNYGYTF,TGCGCCAGCAGCTTGGGGGGAGTGGACAGTAACAACTATGGCTACACCTTC
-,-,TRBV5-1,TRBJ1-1,CASSFNGKSVNTEAFF,TGCGCCAGCAGCTTTAACGGGAAGTCGGTGAACACTGAAGCTTTCTTT
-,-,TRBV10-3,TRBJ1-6,CATGLAGPLHF,TGTGCCACGGGACTAGCGGGACCCCTCCACTTT
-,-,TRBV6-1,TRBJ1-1,CASTRDSVMNTEAFF,TGTGCCAGCACCCGCGACAGCGTCATGAACACTGAAGCTTTCTTT
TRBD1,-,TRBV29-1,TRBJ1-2,CSVEGGSGQNYGYTF,TGCAGCGTTGAAGGGGGATCGGGACAGAACTATGGCTACACCTTC
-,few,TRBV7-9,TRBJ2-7,CASSRISGTSSYEQYF,TGTGCCAGCAGCCGAATTAGCGGAACGAGCTCCTACGAGCAGTACTTC
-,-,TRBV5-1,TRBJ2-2,CASSGGYTGELFF,TGCGCCAGCAGCGGGGGTTACACCGGGGAGCTGTTTTTT
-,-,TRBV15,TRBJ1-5,CATSSRQGLQPQHF,TGTGCCACCAGCAGCCGGCAGGGACTTCAGCCCCAGCATTTT
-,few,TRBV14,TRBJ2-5,CASSPGLKTDQKTQYF,TGTGCCAGCAGCCCTGGACTGAAGACAGACCAAAAGACCCAGTACTTC
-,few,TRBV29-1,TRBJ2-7,CSVVGQGIRGGAYEQYF,TGCAGCGTTGTAGGACAGGGAATACGGGGGGGTGCCTACGAGCAGTACTTC
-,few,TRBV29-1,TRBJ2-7,CSVEGTQPNYEQYF,TGCAGCGTTGAAGGTACCCAACCAAATTACGAGCAGTACTTC